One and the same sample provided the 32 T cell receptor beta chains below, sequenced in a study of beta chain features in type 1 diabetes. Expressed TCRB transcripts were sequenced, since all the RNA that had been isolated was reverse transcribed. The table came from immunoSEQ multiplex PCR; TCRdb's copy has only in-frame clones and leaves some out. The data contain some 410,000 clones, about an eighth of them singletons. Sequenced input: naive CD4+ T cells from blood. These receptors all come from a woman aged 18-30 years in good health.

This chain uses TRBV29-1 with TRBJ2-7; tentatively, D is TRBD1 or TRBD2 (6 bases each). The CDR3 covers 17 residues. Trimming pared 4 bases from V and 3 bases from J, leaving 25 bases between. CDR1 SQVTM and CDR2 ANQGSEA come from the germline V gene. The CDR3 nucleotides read TGCAGCGTTGCGGGGGCCCAGTTGGGGGCCCCAGACTACGAGCAGTACTTC. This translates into CSVAGAQLGAPDYEQYF.

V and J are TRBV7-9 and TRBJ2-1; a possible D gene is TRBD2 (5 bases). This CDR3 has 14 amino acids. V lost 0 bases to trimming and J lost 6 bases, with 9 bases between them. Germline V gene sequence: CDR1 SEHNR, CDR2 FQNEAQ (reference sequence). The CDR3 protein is CASSLAMSGNEQFF. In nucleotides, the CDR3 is TGTGCCAGCAGCTTAGCGATGAGCGGCAATGAGCAGTTCTTC.

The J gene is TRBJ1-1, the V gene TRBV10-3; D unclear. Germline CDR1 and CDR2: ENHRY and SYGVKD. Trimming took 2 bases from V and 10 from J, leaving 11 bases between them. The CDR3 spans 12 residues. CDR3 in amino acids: CAISEDMSAAFF. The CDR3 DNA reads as TGTGCCATCAGTGAGGATATGTCGGCAGCTTTCTTT.

CDR3 DNA sequence: TGTGCCAGCAGCGTAGCCGGTGACAGCACCTACAATGAGCAGTTCTTC. Amino acids: CASSVAGDSTYNEQFF. The chain has TRBV9 and TRBJ2-1, with a possible D match to TRBD1 (5 bases). The germline V gene encodes CDR1 SGDLS and CDR2 YYNGEE. Deletions cut 0 bases from V and 2 bases from J, with 12 bases between. The CDR3 covers 16 residues.

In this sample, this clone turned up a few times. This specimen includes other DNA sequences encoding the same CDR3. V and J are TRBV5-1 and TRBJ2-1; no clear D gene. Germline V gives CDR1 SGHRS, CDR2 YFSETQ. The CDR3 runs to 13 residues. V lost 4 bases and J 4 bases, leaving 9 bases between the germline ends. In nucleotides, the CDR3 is TGCGCCAGCAGCCCCACACCGTACAATGAGCAGTTCTTC. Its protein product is CASSPTPYNEQFF.

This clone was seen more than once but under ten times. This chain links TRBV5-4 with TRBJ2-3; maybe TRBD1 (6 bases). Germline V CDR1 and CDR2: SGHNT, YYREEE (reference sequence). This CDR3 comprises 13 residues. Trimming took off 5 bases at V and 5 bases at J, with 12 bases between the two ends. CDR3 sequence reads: CASRPGVGDTQYF. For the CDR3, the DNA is TGTGCCAGCAGGCCAGGGGTGGGAGATACGCAGTATTTT.

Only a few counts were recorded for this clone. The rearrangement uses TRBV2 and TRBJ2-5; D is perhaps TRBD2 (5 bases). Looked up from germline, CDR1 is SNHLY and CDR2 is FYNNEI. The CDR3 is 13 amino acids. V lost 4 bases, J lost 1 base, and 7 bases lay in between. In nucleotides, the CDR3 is TGTGCCAGCAGTGGAGGGATCCAAGAGACCCAGTACTTC. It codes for CASSGGIQETQYF. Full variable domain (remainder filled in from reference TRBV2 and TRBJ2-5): EPEVTQTPSHQVTQMGQEVILRCVPISNHLYFYWYRQILGQKVEFLVSFYNNEISEKSEIFDDQFSVERPDGSNFTLKIRSTKLEDSAMYFCASSGGIQETQYFGPGTRLLVL.

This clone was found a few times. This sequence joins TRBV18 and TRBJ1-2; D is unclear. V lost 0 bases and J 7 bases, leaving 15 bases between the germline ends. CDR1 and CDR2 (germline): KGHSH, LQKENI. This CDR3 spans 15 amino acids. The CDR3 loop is CASSPPSRVRGGYTF. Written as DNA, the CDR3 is TGTGCCAGCTCACCACCATCCCGTGTGAGAGGTGGCTACACCTTC.

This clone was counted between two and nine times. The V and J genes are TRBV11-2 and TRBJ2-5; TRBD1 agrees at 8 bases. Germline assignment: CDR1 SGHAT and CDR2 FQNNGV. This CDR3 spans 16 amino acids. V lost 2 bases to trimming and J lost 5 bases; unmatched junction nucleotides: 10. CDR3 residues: CASSLSGRTGRETQYF. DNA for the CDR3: TGTGCCAGCAGCTTATCGGGCCGGACAGGGAGGGAGACCCAGTACTTC. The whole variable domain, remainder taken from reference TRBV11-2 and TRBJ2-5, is EAGVAQSPRYKIIEKRQSVAFWCNPISGHATLYWYQQILGQGPKLLIQFQNNGVVDDSQLPKDRFSAERLKGVDSTLKIQPAKLEDSAVYLCASSLSGRTGRETQYFGPGTRLLVL.

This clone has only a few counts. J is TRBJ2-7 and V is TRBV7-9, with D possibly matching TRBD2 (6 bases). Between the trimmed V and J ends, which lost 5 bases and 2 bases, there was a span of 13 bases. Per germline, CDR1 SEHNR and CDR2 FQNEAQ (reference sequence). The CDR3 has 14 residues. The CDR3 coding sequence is TGTGCCAGCAGCCCTCCGCCGGGGGCCTACGAGCAGTACGTC. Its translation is CASSPPPGAYEQYV.

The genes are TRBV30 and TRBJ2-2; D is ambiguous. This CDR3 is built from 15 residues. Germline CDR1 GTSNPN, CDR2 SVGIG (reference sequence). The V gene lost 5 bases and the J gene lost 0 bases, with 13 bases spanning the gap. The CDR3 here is CAWGQKIANTGELFF. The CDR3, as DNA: TGTGCCTGGGGGCAAAAGATCGCGAACACCGGGGAGCTGTTTTTT.

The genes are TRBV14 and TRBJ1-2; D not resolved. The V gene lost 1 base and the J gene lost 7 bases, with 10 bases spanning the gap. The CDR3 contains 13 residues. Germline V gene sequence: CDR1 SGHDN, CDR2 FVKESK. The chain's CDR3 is CASSQVSTSGYTF. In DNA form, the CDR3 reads TGTGCCAGCAGCCAAGTATCGACTTCTGGCTACACCTTC. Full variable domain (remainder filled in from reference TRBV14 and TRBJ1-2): EAGVTQFPSHSVIEKGQTVTLRCDPISGHDNLYWYRRVMGKEIKFLLHFVKESKQDESGMPNNRFLAERTGGTYSTLKVQPAELEDSGVYFCASSQVSTSGYTFGSGTRLTVV.

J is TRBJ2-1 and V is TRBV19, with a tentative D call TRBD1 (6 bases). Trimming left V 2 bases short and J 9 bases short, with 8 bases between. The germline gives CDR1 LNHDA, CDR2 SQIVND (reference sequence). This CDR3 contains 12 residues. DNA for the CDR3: TGTGCCAGTAGTATACCCAGGGGTGAGCAGTTCTTC. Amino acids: CASSIPRGEQFF.

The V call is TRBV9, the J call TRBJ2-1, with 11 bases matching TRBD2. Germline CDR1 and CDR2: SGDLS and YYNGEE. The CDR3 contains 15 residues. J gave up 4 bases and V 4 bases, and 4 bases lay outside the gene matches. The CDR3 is CASSPTSGDYNEQFF. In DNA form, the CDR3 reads TGTGCCAGCAGCCCGACTAGCGGGGATTACAATGAGCAGTTCTTC.

The CDR3 DNA is TGTGCCAGCAGCTTAGGGGGACCCCGCCCGGCCGAGCAGTACGTC. It yields the protein CASSLGGPRPAEQYV. The chain is built from TRBV7-2 and TRBJ2-7; TRBD1 or TRBD2 may be the D gene (5 bases each). The CDR3 totals 15 residues. From germline, CDR1 is SGHTA and CDR2 FQGNSA. V was cut by 1 base and J by 6 bases, with 16 bases left in between.

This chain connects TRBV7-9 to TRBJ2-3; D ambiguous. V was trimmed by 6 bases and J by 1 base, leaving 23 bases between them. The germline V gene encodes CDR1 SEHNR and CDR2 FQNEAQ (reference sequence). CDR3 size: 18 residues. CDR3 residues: CASRKLPRRQRGTDTQYF. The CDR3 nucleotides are TGTGCCAGCAGGAAACTACCCCGCCGGCAAAGGGGCACAGATACGCAGTATTTT.

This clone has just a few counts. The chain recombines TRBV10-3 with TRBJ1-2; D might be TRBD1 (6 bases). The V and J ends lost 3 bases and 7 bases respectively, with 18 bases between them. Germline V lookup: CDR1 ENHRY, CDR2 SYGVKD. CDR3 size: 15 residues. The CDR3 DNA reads TGTGCCATCAGTGACCCCAGGCAGGGGACAAGTGGCTACACCTTC. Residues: CAISDPRQGTSGYTF.

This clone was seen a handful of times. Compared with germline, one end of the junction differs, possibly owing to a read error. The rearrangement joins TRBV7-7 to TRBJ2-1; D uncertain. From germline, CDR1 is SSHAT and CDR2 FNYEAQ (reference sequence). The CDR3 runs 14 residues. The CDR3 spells CASSPTPTYNEQFF. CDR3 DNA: TGTGCTAGCAGCCCTACCCCGACCTACAATGAGCAGTTCTTC.

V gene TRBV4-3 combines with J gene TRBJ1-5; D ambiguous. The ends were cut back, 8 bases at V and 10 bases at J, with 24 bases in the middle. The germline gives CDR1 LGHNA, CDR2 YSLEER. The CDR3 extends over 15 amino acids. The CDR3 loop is CASARVHIPISPQHF. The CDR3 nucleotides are TGCGCCAGCGCGAGGGTCCACATACCAATCAGCCCCCAGCATTTT.

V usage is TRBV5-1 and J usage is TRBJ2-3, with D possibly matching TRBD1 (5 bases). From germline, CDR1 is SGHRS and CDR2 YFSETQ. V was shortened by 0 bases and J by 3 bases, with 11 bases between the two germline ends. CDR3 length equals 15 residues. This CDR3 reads CASSLEQAGTDTQYF. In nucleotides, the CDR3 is TGCGCCAGCAGCTTGGAACAGGCCGGGACAGATACGCAGTATTTT. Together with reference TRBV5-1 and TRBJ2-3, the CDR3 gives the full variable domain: KAGVTQTPRYLIKTRGQQVTLSCSPISGHRSVSWYQQTPGQGLQFLFEYFSETQRNKGNFPGRFSGRQFSNSRSEMNVSTLELGDSALYLCASSLEQAGTDTQYFGPGTRLTVL.

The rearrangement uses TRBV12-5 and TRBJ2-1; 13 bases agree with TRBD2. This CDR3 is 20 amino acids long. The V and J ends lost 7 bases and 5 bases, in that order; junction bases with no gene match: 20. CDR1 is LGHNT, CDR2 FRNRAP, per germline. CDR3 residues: CASALVLDKTGLAGDNEQFF. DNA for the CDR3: TGTGCTAGTGCTCTTGTCCTGGATAAGACCGGACTAGCGGGGGACAATGAGCAGTTCTTC.

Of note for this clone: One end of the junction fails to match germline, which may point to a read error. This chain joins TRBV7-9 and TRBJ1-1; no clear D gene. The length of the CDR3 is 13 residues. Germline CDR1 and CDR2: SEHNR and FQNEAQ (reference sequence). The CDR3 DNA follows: TGTGCCAGCAGCTATAGCATCAACACTGATGCTTTCTTT. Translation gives CASSYSINTDAFF.

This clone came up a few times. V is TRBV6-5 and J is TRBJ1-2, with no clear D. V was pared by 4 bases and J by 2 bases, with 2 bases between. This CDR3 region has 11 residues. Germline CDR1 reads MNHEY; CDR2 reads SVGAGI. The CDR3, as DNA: TGTGCCAGCAGTTCAAACTATGGCTACACCTTC. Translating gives CASSSNYGYTF.

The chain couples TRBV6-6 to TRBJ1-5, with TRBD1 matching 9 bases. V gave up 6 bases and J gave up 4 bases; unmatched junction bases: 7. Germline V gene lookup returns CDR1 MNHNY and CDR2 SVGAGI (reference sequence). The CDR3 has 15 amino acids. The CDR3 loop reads CASSDGQGINQPQHF. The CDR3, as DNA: TGTGCCAGCAGCGACGGACAGGGGATAAATCAGCCCCAGCATTTT.

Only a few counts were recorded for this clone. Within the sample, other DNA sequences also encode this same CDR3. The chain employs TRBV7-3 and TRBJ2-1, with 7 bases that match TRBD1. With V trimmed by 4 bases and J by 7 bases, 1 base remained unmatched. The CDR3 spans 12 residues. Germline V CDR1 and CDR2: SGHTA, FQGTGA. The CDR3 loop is CASSSQGNEQFF. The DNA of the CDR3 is TGTGCCAGCAGCTCACAGGGGAATGAGCAGTTCTTC.

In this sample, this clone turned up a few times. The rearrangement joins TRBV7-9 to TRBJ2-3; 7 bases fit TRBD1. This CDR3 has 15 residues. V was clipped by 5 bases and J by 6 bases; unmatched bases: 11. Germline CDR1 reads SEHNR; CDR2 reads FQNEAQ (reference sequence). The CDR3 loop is CASSELNNRGDTQYF. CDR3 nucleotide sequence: TGTGCCAGCAGCGAACTAAATAACAGGGGTGATACGCAGTATTTT.

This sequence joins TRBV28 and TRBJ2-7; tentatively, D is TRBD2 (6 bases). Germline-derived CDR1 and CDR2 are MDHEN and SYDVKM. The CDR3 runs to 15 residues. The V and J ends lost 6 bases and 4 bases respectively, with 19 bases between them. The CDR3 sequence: CASSSGAGYSYEQYV. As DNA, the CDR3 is TGTGCCAGCAGCTCAGGCGCGGGGTACTCTTACGAGCAGTACGTC.

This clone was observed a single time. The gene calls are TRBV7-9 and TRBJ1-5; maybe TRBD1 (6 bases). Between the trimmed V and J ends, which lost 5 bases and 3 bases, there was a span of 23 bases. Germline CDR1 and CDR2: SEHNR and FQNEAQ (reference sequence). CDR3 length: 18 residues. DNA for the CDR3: TGTGCCAGCAGCCTGGGGGCCGCTGGGAGTGATACCAATCAGCCCCAGCATTTT. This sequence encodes CASSLGAAGSDTNQPQHF.

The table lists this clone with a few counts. CDR3 bases: TGTGCCACCAGCAGAGCGGGGGGCCCCAACAATGAGCAGTTCTTC. It yields the protein CATSRAGGPNNEQFF. V gene TRBV15 combines with J gene TRBJ2-1; possible D gene TRBD2, 7 bases. V lost 1 base to trimming and J lost 5 bases, with 12 bases between them. Germline CDR1 and CDR2: LNHNV and YYDKDF (reference sequence). There are 15 residues in the CDR3.

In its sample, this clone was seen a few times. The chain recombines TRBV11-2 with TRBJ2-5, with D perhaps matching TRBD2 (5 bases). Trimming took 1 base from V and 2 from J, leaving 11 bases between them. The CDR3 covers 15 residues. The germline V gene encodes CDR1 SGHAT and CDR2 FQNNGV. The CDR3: CASSLVGGFQETQYF. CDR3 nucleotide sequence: TGTGCCAGCAGCTTAGTTGGAGGATTTCAAGAGACCCAGTACTTC.

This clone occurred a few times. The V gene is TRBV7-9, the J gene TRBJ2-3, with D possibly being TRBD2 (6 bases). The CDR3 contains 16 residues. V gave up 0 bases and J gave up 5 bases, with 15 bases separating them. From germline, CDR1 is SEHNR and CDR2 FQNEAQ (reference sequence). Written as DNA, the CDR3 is TGTGCCAGCAGCTTAGCGCGGCGGGATGGGGGAGATACGCAGTATTTT. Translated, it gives CASSLARRDGGDTQYF.

CDR3 protein: CASTLGLNTEAFF. CDR3 sequence (DNA): TGTGCCAGCACACTAGGGCTAAACACTGAAGCTTTCTTT. The chain is built from TRBV14 and TRBJ1-1; D is ambiguous. With 7 bases removed from V and 2 bases from J, the gap between germline ends came to 11 bases. The CDR3 covers 13 residues. Germline CDR1 and CDR2: SGHDN and FVKESK.